Listed here is a single T cell receptor beta chain. Repertoires were generated with immunoSEQ multiplex PCR, while TCRdb's copy carries only in-frame clones and drops some. The profile shows around 100,000 clones, roughly 83% of them singletons. The record originates from a study of blood T cell repertoires in COVID-19. The sample consisted of peripheral blood. The sequence was collected from a woman in her sixties or seventies with acute or convalescent COVID-19.

CDR3 protein: CASSPLDLRGTGELFF. The CDR3 coding sequence is TGTGCCAGCTCACCATTGGACCTTCGAGGGACCGGGGAGCTGTTTTTT. The V gene is TRBV18, the J gene TRBJ2-2; D possibly corresponds to TRBD2 (5 bases). Germline V gene sequence: CDR1 KGHSH, CDR2 LQKENI. V was shortened by 2 bases and J by 5 bases, with 15 bases between the two germline ends. CDR3 length: 16 residues.